This record concerns one T cell receptor (beta chain) sequence. It lacks a known antigen. Base-call qualities are not available, and no considerably larger clone is one nucleotide away. Library prep was done by PCR. Sequencing instrument: Illumina HiSeq 2500. To reduce PCR and sequencing biases, unique molecular identifiers were built into the TCR beta cDNA libraries. Every 1 to 10 million input T cells yielded approximately 500,000 cDNA molecules, meaning each molecule approximated one T cell. The same protocol used for the earlier healthy control dataset was applied to prepare and sequence the patient libraries. Within a given batch, samples were prepared together, multiplexed and sequenced on the same HiSeq lane. Per the source publication's procedure: MIGEC handled the raw barcoded reads, throwing out single-read molecular identifier groups before consensus assembly and CDR3 extraction. VDJtools was used for post-analysis of the clonotype tables, with diversity normalized by down-sampling every dataset to the smallest sample size. In repertoire overlap clustering, CDR3 amino acid sequences, but not nucleotide sequences, were matched to correct batch-related cross-sample contamination. TCRdb passed the public sequencing reads through fastp at Q25 and MiXCR, retaining productive beta sequences. Rows are unified per CDR3 protein, each entry keeping the most common DNA and genes. For this entry, the V and J calls and clone size follow TCRdb and not the study's own pipeline. This sample comprises roughly 870,000 distinct CDR3 sequences, approximately 53% of them detected only once. Together, the top ten hold around 4.5% of the sample.

Taken from the germline V gene, the CDR1 and CDR2 loops are SQVTM and ANQGSEA. The CDR3 spans 14 residues, from the cysteine through the phenylalanine. The entry retains the CDR3 DNA only, 42 bases that are in frame from base 1. The germline ends are 15 bases apart after V is trimmed by 7 bases and J by 1 base. This sample is part of a study of post-analysis software for immune sequencing data (dated by TCRdb to about 2015). The study in broad terms: Relapsing-remitting, secondary progressive and progressive-relapsing multiple sclerosis were recorded as disease courses, and subtype annotation was lacking for some patients. The patient repertoires were set against roughly eleven previously published healthy control repertoires from donors whose ages ranged from about 6 to 27 years. A subset of samples was prepared in parallel using single-end sample barcoding, then pooled and co-amplified after Illumina adapter ligation. Study-wide findings and limitations: Multiple sclerosis patients had significantly lower normalized Chao1 diversity than controls, a result that suggests substantial peripheral T-cell clonal expansion. Direct clustering with F measure revealed strong co-clustering of samples prepared in the same batch, which led to a batch-effect correction. Patients showed significantly higher frequencies than controls for about 5 TRBV segments, among them TRBV5-6, TRBV5-1 and TRBV20-1. The multiple sclerosis patient group was slightly younger than the control group.

TCR beta repertoires were profiled from peripheral blood of 10 to 15 young patients with multiple sclerosis to demonstrate the VDJtools post-analysis software. The multiple sclerosis patients were children and adolescents ranging in age from roughly 6 to 15 years. Recombination linked TRBV29-1 to TRBJ2-3, with the D call perhaps TRBD1 or TRBD2, each one matching 5 bases. The sample was blood. The receptor was derived from a girl aged 5 to 17 with multiple sclerosis. This receptor carries the CDR3 CSAPMRGGTDTQYF. The DNA is as follows: TGCAGCGCCCCGATGAGAGGGGGCACAGATACGCAGTATTTT.